The clone carrying this T cell receptor beta chain was picked up one time. The sample comes from a study of blood T cell repertoires in COVID-19. The CDR3 spans 14 residues. V lost 7 bases, J lost 4 bases, and 7 bases stayed unmatched. Looked up from germline, CDR1 is MDHEN and CDR2 is SYDVKM. Profiling relied on immunoSEQ multiplex PCR, and the TCRdb table lists in-frame clones only, not all of them. This repertoire shows about 440,000 clones, less than 95% found once; its top ten account for about 0.63%. The study counted Cohort 3 donors as recovered given two negative PCRs, clearance, or symptom resolution.

The specimen sequenced was PBMCs or T cells enriched from blood (not recorded which). The chain links TRBV28 to TRBJ1-5, with 7 bases lining up with TRBD1. This sequence was found in a young man who had recovered from COVID-19. This CDR3 reads CASNRQGPNQPQHF. The CDR3 DNA reads TGTGCCAGCAATCGACAGGGACCTAATCAGCCCCAGCATTTT.